Below, 11 T cell receptor beta chains from the same sample are listed, as sequenced in a study of identical twins listed by TCRdb under 2016. Libraries came from 5' RACE. The data were produced on an Illumina HiSeq 2000. Using fastp at Q25 and MiXCR, TCRdb reprocessed the public reads and kept productive beta chains. Identical CDR3 proteins give one entry, which carries the most common genes and DNA. The table for this sample lists about 150,000 distinct CDR3 sequences; under 4.5% of them were counted only once. The biggest ten clones account for more than 6.5% of the sample. Sequenced input: memory T cells sorted from blood. In light of the paper, this sample's cell subset or site label describes: CD45RO+ enriched T cells. Every receptor here comes from a man between 18 and 29 years old in good health.

In its sample, this clonotype was seen many times. The gene calls are TRBV4-2 and TRBJ1-5; D not certain. Deletions cut 0 bases from V and 10 bases from J, with 10 bases between. Germline CDR1 and CDR2: LGHNA and YNFKEQ. This CDR3 contains 13 residues. The CDR3 loop reads CASSQDWGSPQHF. CDR3 coding DNA: TGTGCCAGCAGCCAAGACTGGGGATCCCCCCAGCATTTT.

This clonotype showed up many times. V usage is TRBV20-1 and J usage is TRBJ2-7; possibly TRBD1 or TRBD2 for D (5 bases each). The V and J ends lost 3 bases and 4 bases respectively, with 13 bases between them. Germline V lookup: CDR1 DFQATT, CDR2 SNEGSKA (reference sequence). The CDR3 totals 13 residues. The CDR3 protein is CSARAREQYEQYF. The CDR3 bases are TGCAGTGCTAGGGCCAGGGAGCAATACGAGCAGTACTTC.

This chain joins TRBV2 and TRBJ2-7; 9 nucleotides agree with TRBD1. The CDR3 is made up of 15 amino acids. The trim removed 4 bases at V and 4 bases at J, leaving 8 bases unmatched. Germline V gene data show CDR1 as SNHLY and CDR2 as FYNNEI. Written as DNA, the CDR3 is TGTGCCAGCAGTGCACCAGTACAGGGGGCATACGAGCAGTACTTC. It codes for CASSAPVQGAYEQYF.

Only a few counts were recorded for this clonotype. The rearrangement uses TRBV7-9 and TRBJ1-5; 7 positions agree with TRBD1. After removal of 5 bases from V and 2 bases from J, the junction contained 6 bases not matched to a gene. Germline CDR1 is SEHNR and CDR2 is FQNEAQ (reference sequence). The CDR3 has 15 residues. Here the CDR3 reads CASSQGDVGNQPQHF. The CDR3 DNA reads TGTGCCAGCAGCCAGGGGGACGTGGGCAATCAGCCCCAGCATTTT.

The chain uses TRBV5-1 and TRBJ2-1, with TRBD2 matching over 7 bases. Germline CDR1 is SGHRS and CDR2 is YFSETQ. Trimming at V came to 0 bases and at J to 9 bases, leaving 9 bases not matched to a gene. The CDR3 consists of 15 residues. In DNA, the CDR3 is TGCGCCAGCAGCTTGGTGGCGGGAGCAATGTCTGAGCAGTTCTTC. It yields the protein CASSLVAGAMSEQFF.

The table lists this clonotype with many counts. CDR3 sequence: CASRENTDTQYF. The CDR3 nucleotides read TGTGCCAGCCGGGAGAACACAGATACGCAGTATTTT. V is TRBV6-6 and J is TRBJ2-3, with TRBD2 as a possible D gene (6 bases). The V and J ends lost 8 bases and 2 bases respectively, with 8 bases between them. There are 12 residues in the CDR3. Germline loops: CDR1 MNHNY, CDR2 SVGAGI (reference sequence).

This clonotype appeared many times. This chain connects TRBV7-2 to TRBJ2-1, with 9 bases lining up with TRBD1. The V segment lost 5 bases and the J segment 8 bases; nucleotides outside the gene matches: 10. The germline V gene has CDR1 SGHTA and CDR2 FQGNSA. The CDR3 spans 15 residues. The CDR3 DNA is TGTGCCAGCAGCCCACCGGGACAGGGAAAGGATGAGCAGTTCTTC. Its protein is CASSPPGQGKDEQFF.

This clonotype was seen a few times. The chain employs TRBV2 and TRBJ1-1; D unresolved. CDR3 length equals 11 residues. V lost 10 bases to trimming and J lost 5 bases, with 11 bases between them. Germline V gene lookup returns CDR1 SNHLY and CDR2 FYNNEI. CDR3 DNA: TGTGCCACCCGTCCGGGGACTGAAGCTTTCTTT. This translates into CATRPGTEAFF.

There are many counts of this clonotype. The chain uses TRBV20-1 and TRBJ1-5, with 8 nucleotides matching TRBD1. Unmatched junction bases numbered 3, after V lost 0 bases and J lost 5 bases. CDR3 size: 14 residues. Germline values: CDR1 DFQATT, CDR2 SNEGSKA (reference sequence). The CDR3 DNA reads TGCAGTGCTAGAGATCGGACAGGGCATCAGCCCCAGCATTTT. Protein sequence: CSARDRTGHQPQHF.

This clonotype was observed many times. The chain combines TRBV5-1 with TRBJ2-1, with 9 bases fitting TRBD1. This CDR3 is 15 amino acids long. Germline V lookup: CDR1 SGHRS, CDR2 YFSETQ. Germline trimming cut 4 bases from V and 0 bases from J; bases unmatched to any gene: 2. The CDR3 here is CASSPGQGSYNEQFF. CDR3 DNA sequence: TGCGCCAGCAGCCCGGGACAGGGCTCCTACAATGAGCAGTTCTTC.

With regard to this clonotype: It may be a read error: a sequence one base away is much more abundant. The CDR3 does not end in the conserved phenylalanine or tryptophan, so this is likely a read error. V is TRBV20-1 and J is TRBJ2-3; TRBD2 matches at 9 bases. This CDR3 spans 15 amino acids. Germline V gives CDR1 DFQATT, CDR2 SNEGSKA (reference sequence). CDR3 in DNA: TGCAGGCCCAAGCAGGCGGGAGGGCCGATAGATACGCAGTATTGT. Translating it yields CRPKQAGGPIDTQYC.